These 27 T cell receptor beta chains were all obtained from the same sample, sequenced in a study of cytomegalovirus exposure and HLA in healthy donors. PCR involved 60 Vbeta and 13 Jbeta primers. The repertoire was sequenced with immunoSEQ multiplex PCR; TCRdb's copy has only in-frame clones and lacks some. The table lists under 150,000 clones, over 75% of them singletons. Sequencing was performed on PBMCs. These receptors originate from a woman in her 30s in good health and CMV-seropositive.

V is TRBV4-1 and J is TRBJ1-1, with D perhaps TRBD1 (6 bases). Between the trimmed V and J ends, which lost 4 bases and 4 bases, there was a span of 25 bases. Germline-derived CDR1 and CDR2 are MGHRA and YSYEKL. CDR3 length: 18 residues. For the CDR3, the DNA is TGCGCCAGCAGCCGGGCTGGCGGGGGGGCCCGAGTGGGCACTGAAGCTTTCTTT. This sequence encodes CASSRAGGGARVGTEAFF.

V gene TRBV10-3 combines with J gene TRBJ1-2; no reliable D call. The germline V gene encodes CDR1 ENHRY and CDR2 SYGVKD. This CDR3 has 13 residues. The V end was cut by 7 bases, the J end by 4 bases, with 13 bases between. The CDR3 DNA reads TGTGCCATCACCATGGACGGACTCTATGGCTACACCTTC. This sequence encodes CAITMDGLYGYTF.

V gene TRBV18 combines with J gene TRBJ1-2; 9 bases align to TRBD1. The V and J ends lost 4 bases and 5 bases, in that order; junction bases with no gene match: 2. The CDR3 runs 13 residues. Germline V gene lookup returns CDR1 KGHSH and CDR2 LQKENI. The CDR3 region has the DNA TGTGCCAGCTCACGGGACAGGGATTATGGCTACACCTTC. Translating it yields CASSRDRDYGYTF.

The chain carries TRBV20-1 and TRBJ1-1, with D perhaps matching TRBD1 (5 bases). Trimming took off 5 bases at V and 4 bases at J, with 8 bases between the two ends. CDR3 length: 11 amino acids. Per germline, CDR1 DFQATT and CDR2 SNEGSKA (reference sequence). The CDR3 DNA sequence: TGCAGTGCTTCTAGGGGCACTGAAGCTTTCTTT. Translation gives CSASRGTEAFF.

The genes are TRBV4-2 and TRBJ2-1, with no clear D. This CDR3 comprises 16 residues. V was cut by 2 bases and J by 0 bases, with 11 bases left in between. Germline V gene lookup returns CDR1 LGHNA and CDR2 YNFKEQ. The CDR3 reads CASSQLFKSSYNEQFF. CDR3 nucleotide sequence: TGTGCCAGCAGCCAACTCTTCAAGAGCTCCTACAATGAGCAGTTCTTC.

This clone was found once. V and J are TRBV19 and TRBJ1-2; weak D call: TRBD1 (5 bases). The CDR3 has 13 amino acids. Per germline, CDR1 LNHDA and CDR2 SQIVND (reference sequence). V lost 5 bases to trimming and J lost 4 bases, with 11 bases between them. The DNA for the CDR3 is TGTGCCAGTAGTGAGACAGCCTCCTATGGCTACACCTTC. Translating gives CASSETASYGYTF.

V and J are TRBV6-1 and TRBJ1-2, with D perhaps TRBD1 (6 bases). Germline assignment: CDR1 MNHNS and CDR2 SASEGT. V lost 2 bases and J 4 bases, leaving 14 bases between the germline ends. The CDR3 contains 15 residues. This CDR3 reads CASSEYITGIYGYTF. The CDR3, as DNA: TGTGCCAGCAGTGAATATATTACAGGGATCTATGGCTACACCTTC.

The CDR3 DNA sequence: TGTGCCAGCAGTGAATGGGGCGCGGGGGGGGAGGGCATCAACGAGCAGTACTTC. Translated, it gives CASSEWGAGGEGINEQYF. This chain links TRBV6-1 with TRBJ2-7; 9 positions agree with TRBD2. The CDR3 loop spans 18 amino acids. The germline gives CDR1 MNHNS, CDR2 SASEGT. V lost 2 bases to trimming and J lost 5 bases; unmatched junction nucleotides: 16.

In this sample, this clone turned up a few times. CDR3 sequence: CASRSTGDYGYTF. CDR3 DNA: TGTGCCAGCAGGTCGACAGGGGACTATGGCTACACCTTC. This chain uses TRBV6-5 with TRBJ1-2; 8 bases align to TRBD1. Germline V gene data show CDR1 as MNHEY and CDR2 as SVGAGI. CDR3 length: 13 amino acids. J was trimmed by 3 bases and V by 6 bases; bases with no gene match: 3.

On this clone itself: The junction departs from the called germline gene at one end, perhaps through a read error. The CDR3 sequence: CSSSRQGNTEAFF. Written as DNA, the CDR3 is TGTTCCAGCAGCCGACAGGGGAACACTGAAGCTTTCTTT. J is TRBJ1-1 and V is TRBV7-9, with 7 bases fitting TRBD1. CDR3 size: 13 residues. Per germline, CDR1 SEHNR and CDR2 FQNEAQ (reference sequence).

The CDR3 sequence is CASSLSVGGGTEAFF. DNA of the CDR3: TGTGCCAGCAGTTTATCGGTAGGGGGCGGAACTGAAGCTTTCTTT. The V call is TRBV27, the J call TRBJ1-1; 7 nucleotides align to TRBD1. The CDR3 loop spans 15 amino acids. J was trimmed by 5 bases and V by 0 bases; bases with no gene match: 6. Looked up from germline, CDR1 is MNHEY and CDR2 is SMNVEV (reference sequence).

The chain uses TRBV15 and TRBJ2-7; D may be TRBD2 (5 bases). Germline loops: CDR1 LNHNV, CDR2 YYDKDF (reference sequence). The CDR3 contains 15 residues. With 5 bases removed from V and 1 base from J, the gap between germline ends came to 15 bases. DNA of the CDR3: TGTGCCACCAGCCCCCGGGGTGCAGGATCCTACGAGCAGTACTTC. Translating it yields CATSPRGAGSYEQYF.

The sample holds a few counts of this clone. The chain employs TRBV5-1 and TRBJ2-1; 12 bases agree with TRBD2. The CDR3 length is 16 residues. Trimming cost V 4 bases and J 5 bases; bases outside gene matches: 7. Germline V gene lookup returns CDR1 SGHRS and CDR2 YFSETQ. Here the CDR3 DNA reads TGCGCCAGCAGCACCGGACTAGCGGGGAAAAACAATGAGCAGTTCTTC. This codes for CASSTGLAGKNNEQFF.

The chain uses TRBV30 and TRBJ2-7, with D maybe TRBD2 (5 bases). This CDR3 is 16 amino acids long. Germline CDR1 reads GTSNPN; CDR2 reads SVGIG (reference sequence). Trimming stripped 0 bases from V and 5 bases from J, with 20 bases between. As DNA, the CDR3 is TGTGCCTGGAGTGTATCCCCAACTAGGATCCGTCACGAGCAGTACTTC. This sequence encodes CAWSVSPTRIRHEQYF.

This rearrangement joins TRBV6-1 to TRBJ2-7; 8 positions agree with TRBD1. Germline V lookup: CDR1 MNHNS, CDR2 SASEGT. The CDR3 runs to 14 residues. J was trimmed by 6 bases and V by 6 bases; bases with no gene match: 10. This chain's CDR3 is CASRERDRSSEQYF. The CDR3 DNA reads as TGTGCCAGCAGAGAAAGGGACAGGTCTTCCGAGCAGTACTTC.

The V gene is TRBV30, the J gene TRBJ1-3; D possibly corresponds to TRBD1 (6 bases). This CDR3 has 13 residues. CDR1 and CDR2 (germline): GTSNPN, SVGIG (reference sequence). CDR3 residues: CANDRFSGNTIYF. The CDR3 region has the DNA TGTGCAAACGACAGGTTCTCTGGAAACACCATATATTTT.

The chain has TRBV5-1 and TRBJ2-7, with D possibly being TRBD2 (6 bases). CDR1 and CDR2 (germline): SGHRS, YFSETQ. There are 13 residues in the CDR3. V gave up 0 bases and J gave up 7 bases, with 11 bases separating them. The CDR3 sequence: CASSLVPRGEQYF. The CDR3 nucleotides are TGCGCCAGCAGCTTGGTTCCGCGGGGTGAGCAGTACTTC.

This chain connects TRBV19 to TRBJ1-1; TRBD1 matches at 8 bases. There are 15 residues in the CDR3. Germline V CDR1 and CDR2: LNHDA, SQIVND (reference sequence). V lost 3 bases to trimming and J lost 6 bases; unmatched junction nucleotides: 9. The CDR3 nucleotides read TGTGCCAGTAGTATCCTCCAGGGGGCTTTGGCTGAAGCTTTCTTT. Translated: CASSILQGALAEAFF.

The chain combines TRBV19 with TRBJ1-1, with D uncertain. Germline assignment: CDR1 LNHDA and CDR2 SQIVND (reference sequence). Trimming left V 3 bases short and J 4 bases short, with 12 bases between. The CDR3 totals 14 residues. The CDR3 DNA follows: TGTGCCAGTAGTATGAAGCTCGGGAGCACTGAAGCTTTCTTT. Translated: CASSMKLGSTEAFF. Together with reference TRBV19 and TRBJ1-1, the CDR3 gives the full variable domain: DGGITQSPKYLFRKEGQNVTLSCEQNLNHDAMYWYRQDPGQGLRLIYYSQIVNDFQKGDIAEGYSVSREKKESFPLTVTSAQKNPTAFYLCASSMKLGSTEAFFGQGTRLTVV.

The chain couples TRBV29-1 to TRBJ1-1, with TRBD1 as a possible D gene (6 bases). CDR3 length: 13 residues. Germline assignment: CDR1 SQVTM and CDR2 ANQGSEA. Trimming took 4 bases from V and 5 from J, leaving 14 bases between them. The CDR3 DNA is TGCAGCGTTGGAGGGGGGGTATTGACTGAAGCTTTCTTT. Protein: CSVGGGVLTEAFF.

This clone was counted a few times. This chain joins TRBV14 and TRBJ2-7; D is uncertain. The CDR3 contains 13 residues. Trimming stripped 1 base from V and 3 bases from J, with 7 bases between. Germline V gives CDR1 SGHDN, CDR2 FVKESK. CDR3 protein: CASSQVAFYEQYF. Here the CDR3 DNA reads TGTGCCAGCAGCCAAGTAGCTTTCTACGAGCAGTACTTC.

The CDR3 DNA follows: TGTGCCAGTAGGACAGGGAACACTGAAGCTTTCTTT. This sequence encodes CASRTGNTEAFF. The V and J genes are TRBV19 and TRBJ1-1, with D maybe TRBD1 (6 bases). CDR3 length equals 12 residues. The V end lost 6 bases, the J end lost 1 base, and 6 bases lay between the germline ends. The germline V gene has CDR1 LNHDA and CDR2 SQIVND (reference sequence).

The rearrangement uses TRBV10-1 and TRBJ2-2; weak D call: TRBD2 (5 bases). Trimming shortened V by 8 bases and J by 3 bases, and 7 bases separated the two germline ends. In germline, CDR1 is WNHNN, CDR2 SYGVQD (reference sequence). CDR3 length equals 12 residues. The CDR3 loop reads CASGSHTGELFF. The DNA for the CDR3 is TGCGCCAGCGGGAGTCACACCGGGGAGCTGTTTTTT.

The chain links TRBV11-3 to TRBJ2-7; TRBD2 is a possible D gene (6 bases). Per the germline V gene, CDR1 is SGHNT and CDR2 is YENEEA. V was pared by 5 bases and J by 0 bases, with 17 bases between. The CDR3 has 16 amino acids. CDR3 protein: CASSPPSGSSSYEQYF. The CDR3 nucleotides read TGTGCCAGCAGCCCACCCAGCGGGTCGAGCTCCTACGAGCAGTACTTC.

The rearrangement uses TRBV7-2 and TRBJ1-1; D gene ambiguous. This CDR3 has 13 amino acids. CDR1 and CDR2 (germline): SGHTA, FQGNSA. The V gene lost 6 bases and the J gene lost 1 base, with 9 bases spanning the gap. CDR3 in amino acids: CASSTLPNTEAFF. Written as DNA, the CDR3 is TGTGCCAGCAGTACACTACCGAACACTGAAGCTTTCTTT.

The CDR3 reads CASSQRGSVNEQFF. CDR3 sequence (DNA): TGTGCCAGTAGCCAAAGAGGTTCGGTGAATGAGCAGTTCTTC. V is TRBV19 and J is TRBJ2-1; D is undetermined. The germline V gene encodes CDR1 LNHDA and CDR2 SQIVND (reference sequence). Trimming cost V 6 bases and J 7 bases, with 16 bases left between them. The CDR3 has 14 amino acids.

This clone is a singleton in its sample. DNA for the CDR3: TGCAGCGTTGAAGATTCAGCAGGAGGGGAGCTGTTTTTT. Translating gives CSVEDSAGGELFF. This chain connects TRBV29-1 to TRBJ2-2; D is unclear. CDR3 length equals 13 residues. V was shortened by 0 bases and J by 8 bases, with 10 bases between the two germline ends. Germline CDR1 reads SQVTM; CDR2 reads ANQGSEA.